These 10 T cell receptor beta chains share one sample of origin, sequenced in a study of T cells in Graves' hyperthyroidism and ophthalmopathy. TCR beta CDR3 sequences were amplified from RNA transcripts. HTBI primers drove first-round RT-PCR of the TCR CDR3. TCRdb passed the multiplex PCR reads through MiXCR, listing each CDR3 protein once. Among roughly 400,000 distinct CDR3 sequences, roughly an eighth were seen once, and the ten largest hold 25% to 30%. The source material was blood. All receptors come from a man aged 50-59 years with Graves' ophthalmopathy.

This chain connects TRBV10-1 to TRBJ1-4; D gene unclear. The V and J ends lost 2 bases and 0 bases respectively, with 13 bases between them. Germline V gene sequence: CDR1 WNHNN, CDR2 SYGVQD (reference sequence). CDR3 size: 17 residues. CDR3 nucleotides: TGCGCCAGCAGTGAGGCAGGTGTCCTGTCAACTAATGAAAAACTGTTTTTT. Translated: CASSEAGVLSTNEKLFF.

Only a few counts were recorded for this clonotype. The germline gene is not matched at one end of the junction; a read error may be the cause. The V and J genes are TRBV6-1 and TRBJ1-3, with D tentatively TRBD1 (6 bases). This CDR3 region has 14 residues. Germline CDR1 is MNHNS and CDR2 is SASEGT. The CDR3 loop is CASRDPGAGSTIYF. The CDR3 nucleotides read TGTGCCAGCAGGGATCCGGGGGCGGGAAGCACCATATATTTT.

The V and J genes are TRBV28 and TRBJ2-5; 7 positions match TRBD1. V gave up 8 bases and J gave up 5 bases; unmatched junction bases: 11. The germline V gene encodes CDR1 MDHEN and CDR2 SYDVKM. This CDR3 is built from 14 residues. Written as DNA, the CDR3 is TGTGCCAGCCTCGCTAAGGGGGCCCGGGAGACCCAGTACTTC. As protein: CASLAKGARETQYF.

This clonotype appeared many times. This rearrangement joins TRBV19 to TRBJ1-1; D perhaps matches TRBD1 (6 bases). Trimming took off 5 bases at V and 7 bases at J, with 8 bases between the two ends. From germline, CDR1 is LNHDA and CDR2 SQIVND (reference sequence). The CDR3 runs 11 residues. The chain's CDR3 is CASSEDSEAFF. CDR3 DNA: TGTGCCAGTAGTGAGGACAGTGAAGCTTTCTTT.

This clonotype was seen at least ten times. CDR3 sequence reads: CASRGGPFGDEQFF. The DNA of the CDR3 is TGTGCCAGCAGAGGGGGACCCTTTGGGGATGAGCAGTTCTTC. This chain connects TRBV11-3 to TRBJ2-1; a possible D gene is TRBD1 (6 bases). With 6 bases removed from V and 8 bases from J, the gap between germline ends came to 17 bases. Germline-derived CDR1 and CDR2 are SGHNT and YENEEA. This CDR3 spans 14 amino acids.

This chain connects TRBV7-2 to TRBJ2-2; TRBD2 matches at 12 bases. The CDR3 extends over 15 amino acids. V gave up 5 bases and J gave up 7 bases; unmatched junction bases: 5. Germline CDR1 and CDR2: SGHTA and FQGNSA. CDR3 nucleotides: TGTGCCAGCAGCCAAACTAGCGGGAGGTTCGGGGAGCTGTTTTTT. The encoded protein is CASSQTSGRFGELFF.

The V gene is TRBV4-2, the J gene TRBJ2-5, with TRBD2 identical over 12 bases. V trimming: 5 bases; J trimming: 2 bases; junction bases outside the gene matches: 12. Per germline, CDR1 LGHNA and CDR2 YNFKEQ. The CDR3 runs 18 residues. This chain's CDR3 is CASSSPRLAGGTQETQYF. The CDR3 DNA follows: TGTGCCAGCAGCTCCCCACGCCTAGCGGGAGGGACGCAAGAGACCCAGTACTTC.

This clonotype came up many times. This rearrangement joins TRBV6-1 to TRBJ2-1; the match to TRBD1 covers 10 bases. This CDR3 has 15 residues. Per the germline V gene, CDR1 is MNHNS and CDR2 is SASEGT. V gave up 5 bases and J gave up 2 bases; unmatched junction bases: 3. This chain's CDR3 is CASSRQGAAYNEQFF. In DNA, the CDR3 is TGTGCCAGCAGTCGACAGGGGGCTGCCTACAATGAGCAGTTCTTC.

In its sample, this clonotype was seen many times. The chain combines TRBV7-8 with TRBJ2-3; 8 bases are shared with TRBD2. The CDR3 has 17 amino acids. CDR1 is SGHVS, CDR2 FQNEAQ, per germline. J was trimmed by 2 bases and V by 3 bases; bases with no gene match: 10. The CDR3 DNA reads TGTGCCAGCAGCTTTAAGGGAGAACTAGCGGACACAGATACGCAGTATTTT. It encodes CASSFKGELADTDTQYF.

Ten or more counts support this clonotype. The CDR3 DNA reads as TGCAGCGTAGAAACTAGCGGGAGGGCCCTAAATGAGCAGTTCTTC. Residues: CSVETSGRALNEQFF. The V call is TRBV29-1, the J call TRBJ2-1, with 13 bases matching TRBD2. Trimming at V came to 6 bases and at J to 7 bases, leaving 9 bases not matched to a gene. Germline V gene sequence: CDR1 SQVTM, CDR2 ANQGSEA. The CDR3 has 15 residues.